Each of the 5 T cell receptor beta chains below was sequenced from the same sample in a study of pediatric ulcerative colitis. The assay was immunoSEQ multiplex PCR, and TCRdb's table has in-frame clones only and misses some. The sample shows roughly 70,000 clones, 70% to 90% of them seen only once. The sequencing sample was made of blood. These receptors all come from a boy aged 10-17 years with severe ulcerative colitis.

The chain joins TRBV19 to TRBJ2-7, with TRBD1 matching 7 bases. The V gene's germline CDR1 is LNHDA and CDR2 SQIVND (reference sequence). CDR3 length: 14 amino acids. Unmatched junction bases numbered 11, after V lost 9 bases and J lost 3 bases. CDR3 DNA sequence: TGTGCCAGCAAATCAGGGGGTCCCTTCTACGAGCAGTACTTC. The encoded protein is CASKSGGPFYEQYF.

This chain links TRBV29-1 with TRBJ2-5; possibly TRBD2 for D (6 bases). Germline V CDR1 and CDR2: SQVTM, ANQGSEA. This CDR3 region has 13 residues. The ends were cut back, 2 bases at V and 2 bases at J, with 9 bases in the middle. In DNA, the CDR3 is TGCAGCGTTGAAATACGGGAGCAAGAGACCCAGTACTTC. Translation: CSVEIREQETQYF.

This sequence joins TRBV5-1 and TRBJ2-3, with D possibly TRBD2 on 5 matching bases. Trimming cost V 2 bases and J 3 bases, with 13 bases left between them. This CDR3 is 15 amino acids long. Per germline, CDR1 SGHRS and CDR2 YFSETQ. CDR3 in DNA: TGCGCCAGCAGCTTTGAGGGAAGGGAGACAGATACGCAGTATTTT. Translated: CASSFEGRETDTQYF. The full variable domain, in which reference TRBV5-1 and TRBJ2-3 provide the parts outside the CDR3, is KAGVTQTPRYLIKTRGQQVTLSCSPISGHRSVSWYQQTPGQGLQFLFEYFSETQRNKGNFPGRFSGRQFSNSRSEMNVSTLELGDSALYLCASSFEGRETDTQYFGPGTRLTVL.

This chain joins TRBV5-1 and TRBJ2-1; the D gene is possibly TRBD2 (5 bases). Germline V gene sequence: CDR1 SGHRS, CDR2 YFSETQ. V was clipped by 0 bases and J by 2 bases, with 9 bases between them. This CDR3 is 15 amino acids long. The DNA of the CDR3 is TGCGCCAGCAGCTTGGTGACTAACCCCTACAATGAGCAGTTCTTC. Translating it yields CASSLVTNPYNEQFF.

The V gene is TRBV14, the J gene TRBJ2-7; tentatively, D is TRBD2 (6 bases). Between the trimmed V and J ends, which lost 7 bases and 2 bases, there was a span of 12 bases. Germline CDR1 reads SGHDN; CDR2 reads FVKESK. This CDR3 has 13 amino acids. The CDR3 sequence: CASNNRTTYEQYF. CDR3 DNA sequence: TGTGCCAGCAATAACAGGACTACCTACGAGCAGTACTTC. The variable domain in full, with the rest retrieved from reference TRBV14 and TRBJ2-7, is EAGVTQFPSHSVIEKGQTVTLRCDPISGHDNLYWYRRVMGKEIKFLLHFVKESKQDESGMPNNRFLAERTGGTYSTLKVQPAELEDSGVYFCASNNRTTYEQYFGPGTRLTVT.